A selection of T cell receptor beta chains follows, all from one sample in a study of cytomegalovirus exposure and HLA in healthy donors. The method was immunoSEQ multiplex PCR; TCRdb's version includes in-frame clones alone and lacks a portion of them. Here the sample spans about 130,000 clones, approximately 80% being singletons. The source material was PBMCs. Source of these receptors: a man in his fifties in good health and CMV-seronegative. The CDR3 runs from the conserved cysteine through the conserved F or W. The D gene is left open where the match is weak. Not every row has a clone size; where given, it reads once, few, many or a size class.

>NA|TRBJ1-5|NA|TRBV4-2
CASSQRLGGSQPQHF
TGTGCCAGCAGCCAACGACTCGGGGGGAGTCAGCCCCAGCATTTT
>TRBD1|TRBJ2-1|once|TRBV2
CASSRRWDRGNEQFF
TGTGCCAGCAGCCGGAGGTGGGACAGGGGCAATGAGCAGTTCTTC
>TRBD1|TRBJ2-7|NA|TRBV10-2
CASRPGQSSYEQYF
TGCGCCAGCAGGCCGGGACAGTCATCCTACGAGCAGTACTTC
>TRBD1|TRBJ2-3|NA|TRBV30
CAWSVGLGQGRSNTQYF
TGTGCCTGGAGTGTAGGGTTGGGACAGGGGCGGTCGAATACGCAGTATTTT
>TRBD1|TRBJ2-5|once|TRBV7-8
CASSSRDRQETQYF
TGTGCCAGCAGCTCACGGGACAGGCAAGAGACCCAGTACTTC
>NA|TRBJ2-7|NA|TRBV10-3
CATTPGQYSYEQYF
TGTGCCACTACTCCCGGACAGTACTCCTACGAGCAGTACTTC
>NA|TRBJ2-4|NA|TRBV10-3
CAISAVAKNIQYF
TGTGCCATCAGTGCCGTGGCCAAAAACATTCAGTACTTC
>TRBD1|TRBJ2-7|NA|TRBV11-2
CASSPQGAAIYEQYF
TGTGCCAGCAGCCCGCAGGGGGCAGCCATTTACGAGCAGTACTTC
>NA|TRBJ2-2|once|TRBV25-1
CASSDTTGELFF
TGTGCCAGCAGTGATACTACCGGGGAGCTGTTTTTT
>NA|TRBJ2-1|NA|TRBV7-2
CASSMWTEANEQFF
TGTGCCAGCAGCATGTGGACAGAGGCCAATGAGCAGTTCTTC
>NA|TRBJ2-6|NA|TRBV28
CASRAGANVLTF
TGTGCCAGCAGGGCAGGGGCCAACGTCCTGACTTTC
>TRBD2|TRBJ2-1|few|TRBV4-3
CASSQDQAGEQFF
TGCGCCAGCAGCCAAGATCAAGCGGGGGAGCAGTTCTTC
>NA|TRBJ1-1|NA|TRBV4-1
CASSQGARSNTEAFF
TGCGCCAGCAGCCAAGGAGCCAGGTCGAACACTGAAGCTTTCTTT
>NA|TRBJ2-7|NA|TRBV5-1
CASSLQGYEQYF
TGCGCCAGCAGCCTACAGGGCTACGAGCAGTACTTC
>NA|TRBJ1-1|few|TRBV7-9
CASSYSGSNTEAFF
TGTGCCAGCAGCTATAGCGGTTCGAACACTGAAGCTTTCTTT
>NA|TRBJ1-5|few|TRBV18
CASSEGQQGNQPQHF
TGTGCCAGCTCAGAAGGGCAACAGGGCAATCAGCCCCAGCATTTT
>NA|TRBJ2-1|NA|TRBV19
CASSTYNNEQFF
TGTGCCAGTAGTACGTATAACAATGAGCAGTTCTTC
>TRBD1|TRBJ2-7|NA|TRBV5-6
CASSPGTGHSTYEQYF
TGTGCCAGCAGCCCAGGGACAGGGCATAGTACCTACGAGCAGTACTTC
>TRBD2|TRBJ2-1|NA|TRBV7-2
CASSYGTSGYQFF
TGTGCCAGCAGCTACGGGACTAGCGGGTACCAGTTCTTC
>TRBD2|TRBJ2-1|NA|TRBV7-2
CASSLGEAGGMNEQFF
TGTGCCAGCAGCTTAGGGGAAGCGGGAGGGATGAATGAGCAGTTCTTC
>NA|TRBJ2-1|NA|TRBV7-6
CASSLAGVTDEQFF
TGTGCCAGCAGCTTAGCGGGAGTTACGGATGAGCAGTTCTTC
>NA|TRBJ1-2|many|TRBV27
CASSLTDTNYGYTF
TGTGCCAGCAGTTTGACAGATACTAACTATGGCTACACCTTC
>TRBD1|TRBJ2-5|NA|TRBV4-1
CASSQESSGGETQYF
TGCGCCAGCAGCCAAGAGTCGTCAGGGGGAGAGACCCAGTACTTC
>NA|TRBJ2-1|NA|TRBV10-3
CAISERRGEQFF
TGTGCCATCAGTGAGCGTCGGGGAGAGCAGTTCTTC
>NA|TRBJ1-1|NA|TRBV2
CASSGQWNTEAFF
TGTGCCAGCAGTGGACAGTGGAACACTGAAGCTTTCTTT
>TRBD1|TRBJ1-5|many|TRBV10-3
CAISKGTGRDQPQHF
TGTGCCATCAGTAAAGGGACAGGGCGGGATCAGCCCCAGCATTTT
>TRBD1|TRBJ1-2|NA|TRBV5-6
CASSADRGGGYTF
TGTGCCAGCAGCGCCGACAGGGGTGGAGGCTACACCTTC
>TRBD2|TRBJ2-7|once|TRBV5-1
CASSFGLAGAYEQYF
TGCGCCAGCAGCTTTGGGCTAGCGGGAGCCTACGAGCAGTACTTC
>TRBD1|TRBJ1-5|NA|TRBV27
CASSPGTGFEPQHF
TGTGCCAGCAGCCCCGGGACAGGCTTCGAGCCCCAGCATTTT
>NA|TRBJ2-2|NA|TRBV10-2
CASGARANTGELFF
TGCGCCAGCGGCGCCCGGGCGAACACCGGGGAGCTGTTTTTT
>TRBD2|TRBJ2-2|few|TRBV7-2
CASSFSGTNTGELFF
TGTGCCAGCAGCTTTAGCGGGACGAACACCGGGGAGCTGTTTTTT
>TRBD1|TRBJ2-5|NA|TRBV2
CASRGTGTGPQETQYF
TGTGCCAGCAGAGGAACCGGGACAGGACCCCAAGAGACCCAGTACTTC
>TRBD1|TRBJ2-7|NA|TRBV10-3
CAISSGQTKSYEQYF
TGTGCCATCAGCTCGGGACAGACGAAGTCCTACGAGCAGTACTTC
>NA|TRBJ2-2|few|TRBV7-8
CASSLGRRRGGELFF
TGTGCCAGCAGCTTGGGGCGGAGACGAGGCGGGGAGCTGTTTTTT